A single T cell receptor (beta chain) is shown here with its context. Since a much larger clone is just one base distant, this may be a read error. This CDR3 contains 14 residues. The V segment lost 2 bases and the J segment 9 bases; nucleotides outside the gene matches: 9. Germline loops: CDR1 SQVTM, CDR2 ANQGSEA. Deep level was the assay's run setting. Ten immunoSEQ deep assay plates were used to sequence unsorted PBMC DNA. The data were produced by immunoSEQ multiplex PCR, yet TCRdb's version contains in-frame clones alone and is incomplete. The sample contains roughly 490,000 clones, 76% of which appear only once. This sample was included in a study of shared clonotypes between healthy human individuals.

This clonotype was obtained from a woman in her thirties or forties in good health. Some clones in this sample may be carry-over from other donors' samples. The rearrangement uses TRBV29-1 and TRBJ2-1; 8 nucleotides align to TRBD1. Sequenced input: PBMCs. The CDR3: CSVEFSGDRGEQFF. The CDR3 DNA sequence: TGCAGCGTTGAATTTAGCGGAGACAGGGGTGAGCAGTTCTTC.